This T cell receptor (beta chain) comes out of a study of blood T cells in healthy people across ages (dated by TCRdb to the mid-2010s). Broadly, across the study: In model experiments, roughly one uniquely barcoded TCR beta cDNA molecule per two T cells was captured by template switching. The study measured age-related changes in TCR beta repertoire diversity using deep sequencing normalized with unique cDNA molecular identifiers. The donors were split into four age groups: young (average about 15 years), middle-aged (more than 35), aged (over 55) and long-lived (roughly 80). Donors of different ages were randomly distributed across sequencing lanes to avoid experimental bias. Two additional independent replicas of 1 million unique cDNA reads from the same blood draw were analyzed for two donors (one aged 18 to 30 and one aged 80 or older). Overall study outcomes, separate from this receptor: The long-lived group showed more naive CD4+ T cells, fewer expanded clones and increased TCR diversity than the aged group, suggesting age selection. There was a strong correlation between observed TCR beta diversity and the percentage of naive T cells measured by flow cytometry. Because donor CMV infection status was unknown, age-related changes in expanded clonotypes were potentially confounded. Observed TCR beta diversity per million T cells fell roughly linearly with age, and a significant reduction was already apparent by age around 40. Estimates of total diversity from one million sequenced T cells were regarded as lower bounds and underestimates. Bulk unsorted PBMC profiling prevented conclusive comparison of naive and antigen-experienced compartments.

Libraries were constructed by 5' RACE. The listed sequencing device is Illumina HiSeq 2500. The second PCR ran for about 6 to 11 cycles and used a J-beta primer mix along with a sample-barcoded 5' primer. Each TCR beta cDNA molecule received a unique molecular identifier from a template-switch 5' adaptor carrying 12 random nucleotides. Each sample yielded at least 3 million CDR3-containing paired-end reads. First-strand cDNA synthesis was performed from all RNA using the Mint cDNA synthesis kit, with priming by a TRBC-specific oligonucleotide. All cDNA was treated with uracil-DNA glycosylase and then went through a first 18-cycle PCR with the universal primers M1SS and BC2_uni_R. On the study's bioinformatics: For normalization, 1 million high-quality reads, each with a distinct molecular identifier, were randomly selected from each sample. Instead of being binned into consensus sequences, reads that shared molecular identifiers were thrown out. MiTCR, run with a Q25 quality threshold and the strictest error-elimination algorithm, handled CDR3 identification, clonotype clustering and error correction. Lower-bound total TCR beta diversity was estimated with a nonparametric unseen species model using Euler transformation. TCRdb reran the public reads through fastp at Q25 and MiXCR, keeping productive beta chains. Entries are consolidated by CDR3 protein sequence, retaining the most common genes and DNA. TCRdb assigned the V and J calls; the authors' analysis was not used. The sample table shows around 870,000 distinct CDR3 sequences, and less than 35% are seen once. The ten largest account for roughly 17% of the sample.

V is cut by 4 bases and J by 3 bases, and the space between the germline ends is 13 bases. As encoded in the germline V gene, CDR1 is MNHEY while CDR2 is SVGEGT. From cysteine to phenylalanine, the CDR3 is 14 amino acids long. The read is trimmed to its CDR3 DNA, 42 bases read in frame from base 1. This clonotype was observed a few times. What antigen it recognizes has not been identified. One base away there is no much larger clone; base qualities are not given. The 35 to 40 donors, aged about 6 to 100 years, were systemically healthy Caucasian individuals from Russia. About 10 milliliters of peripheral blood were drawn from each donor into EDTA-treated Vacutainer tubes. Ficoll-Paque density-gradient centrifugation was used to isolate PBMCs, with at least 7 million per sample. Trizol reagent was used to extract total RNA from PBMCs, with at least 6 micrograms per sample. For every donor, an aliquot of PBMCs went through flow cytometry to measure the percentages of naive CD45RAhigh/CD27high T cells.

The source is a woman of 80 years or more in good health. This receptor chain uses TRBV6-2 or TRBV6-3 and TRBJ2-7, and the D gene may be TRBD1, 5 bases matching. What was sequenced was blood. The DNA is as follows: TGTGCCAGCAGTTCGATTGGGGCGGTCTACGAGCAGTACTTC. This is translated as CASSSIGAVYEQYF.